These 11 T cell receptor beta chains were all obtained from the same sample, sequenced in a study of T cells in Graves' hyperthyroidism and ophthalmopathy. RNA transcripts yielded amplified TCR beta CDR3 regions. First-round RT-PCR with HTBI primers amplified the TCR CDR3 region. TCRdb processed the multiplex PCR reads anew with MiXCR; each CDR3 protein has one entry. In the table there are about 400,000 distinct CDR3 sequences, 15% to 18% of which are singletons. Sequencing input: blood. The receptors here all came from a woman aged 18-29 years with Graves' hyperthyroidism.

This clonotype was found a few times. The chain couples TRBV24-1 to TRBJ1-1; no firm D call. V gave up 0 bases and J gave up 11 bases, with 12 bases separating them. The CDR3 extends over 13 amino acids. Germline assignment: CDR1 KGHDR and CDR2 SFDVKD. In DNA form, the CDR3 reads TGTGCCACCAGTGATTTGAGCACAAAGGAGGCTTTCTTT. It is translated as CATSDLSTKEAFF.

CDR3 loop: CASSQNPGRNQETQYF. CDR3 nucleotide sequence: TGTGCCAGCAGCCAGAACCCGGGACGCAACCAAGAGACCCAGTACTTC. The chain carries TRBV4-2 and TRBJ2-5; D assignment may be TRBD1 or TRBD2 (5 bases each). Deletions cut 3 bases from V and 0 bases from J, with 14 bases between. Germline V gene data show CDR1 as LGHNA and CDR2 as YNFKEQ. The CDR3 length is 16 residues.

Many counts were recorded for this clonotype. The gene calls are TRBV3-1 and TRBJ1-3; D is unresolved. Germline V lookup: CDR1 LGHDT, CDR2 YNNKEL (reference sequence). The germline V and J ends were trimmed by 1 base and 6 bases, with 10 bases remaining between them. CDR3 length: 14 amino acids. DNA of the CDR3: TGTGCCAGCAGCCAAGGGCGGAGGGCAAACACCATATATTTT. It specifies CASSQGRRANTIYF.

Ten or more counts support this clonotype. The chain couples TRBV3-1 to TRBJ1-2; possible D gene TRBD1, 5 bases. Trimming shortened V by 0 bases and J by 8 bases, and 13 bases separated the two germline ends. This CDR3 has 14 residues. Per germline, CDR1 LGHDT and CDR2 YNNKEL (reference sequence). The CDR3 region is CASSQDQGDWGYTF. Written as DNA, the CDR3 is TGTGCCAGCAGCCAAGATCAAGGGGATTGGGGCTACACCTTC. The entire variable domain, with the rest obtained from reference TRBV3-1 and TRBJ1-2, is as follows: DTAVSQTPKYLVTQMGNDKSIKCEQNLGHDTMYWYKQDSKKFLKIMFSYNNKELIINETVPNRFSPKSPDKAHLNLHINSLELGDSAVYFCASSQDQGDWGYTFGSGTRLTVV.

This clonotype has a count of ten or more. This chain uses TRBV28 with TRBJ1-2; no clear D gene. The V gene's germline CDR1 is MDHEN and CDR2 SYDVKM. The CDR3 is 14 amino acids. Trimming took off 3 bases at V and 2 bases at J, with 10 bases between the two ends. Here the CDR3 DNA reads TGTGCCAGCAGTTTTAGACTCCTAAACTATGGCTACACCTTC. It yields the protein CASSFRLLNYGYTF.

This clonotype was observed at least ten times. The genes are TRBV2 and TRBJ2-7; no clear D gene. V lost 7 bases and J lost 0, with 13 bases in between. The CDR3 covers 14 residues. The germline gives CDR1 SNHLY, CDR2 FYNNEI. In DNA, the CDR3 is TGTGCCAGCACCTTTACGCCTAGCTCCTACGAGCAGTACTTC. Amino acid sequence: CASTFTPSSYEQYF.

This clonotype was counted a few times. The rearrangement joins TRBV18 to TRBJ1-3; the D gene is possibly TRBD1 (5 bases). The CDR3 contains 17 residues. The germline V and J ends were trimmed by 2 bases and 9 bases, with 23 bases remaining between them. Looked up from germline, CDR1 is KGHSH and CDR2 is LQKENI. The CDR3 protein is CASSPINTDGTWATIYF. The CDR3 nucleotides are TGTGCCAGCTCACCAATAAACACGGACGGGACCTGGGCCACCATATATTTT.

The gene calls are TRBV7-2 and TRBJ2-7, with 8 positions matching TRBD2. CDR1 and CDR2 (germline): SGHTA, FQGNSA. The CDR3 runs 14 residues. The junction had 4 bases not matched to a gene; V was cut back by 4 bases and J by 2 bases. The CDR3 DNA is TGTGCCAGCAGCTCCAACGGGGGGGCCTACGAGCAGTACTTC. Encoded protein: CASSSNGGAYEQYF.

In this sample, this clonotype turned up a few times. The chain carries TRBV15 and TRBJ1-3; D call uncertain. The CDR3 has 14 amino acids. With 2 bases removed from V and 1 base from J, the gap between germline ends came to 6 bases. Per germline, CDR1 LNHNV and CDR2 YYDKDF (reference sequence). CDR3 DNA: TGTGCCACCAGCAGATCACCTTCTGGAAACACCATATATTTT. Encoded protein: CATSRSPSGNTIYF.

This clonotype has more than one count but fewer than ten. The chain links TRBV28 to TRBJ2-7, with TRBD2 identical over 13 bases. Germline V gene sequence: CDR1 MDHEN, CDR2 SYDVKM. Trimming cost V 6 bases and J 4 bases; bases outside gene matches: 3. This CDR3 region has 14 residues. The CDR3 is CASSSTSGRYEQYF. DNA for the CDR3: TGTGCCAGCAGCTCGACTAGCGGGAGGTACGAGCAGTACTTC.

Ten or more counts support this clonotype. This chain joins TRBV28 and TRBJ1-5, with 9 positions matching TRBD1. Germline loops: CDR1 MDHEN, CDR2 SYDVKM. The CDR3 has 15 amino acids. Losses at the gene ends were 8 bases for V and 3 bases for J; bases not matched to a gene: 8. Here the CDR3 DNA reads TGTGCCAGCTCCCCCTGGACAGGGGTCAATCAGCCCCAGCATTTT. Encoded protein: CASSPWTGVNQPQHF.